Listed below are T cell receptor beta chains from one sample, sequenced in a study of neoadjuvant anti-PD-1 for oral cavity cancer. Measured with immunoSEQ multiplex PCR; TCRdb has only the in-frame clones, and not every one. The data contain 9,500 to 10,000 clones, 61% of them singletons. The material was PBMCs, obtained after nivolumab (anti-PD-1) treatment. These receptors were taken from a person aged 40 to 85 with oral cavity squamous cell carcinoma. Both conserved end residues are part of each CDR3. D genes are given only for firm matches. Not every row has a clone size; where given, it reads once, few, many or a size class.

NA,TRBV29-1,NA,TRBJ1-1,TGCAGCGTTGAAAGGCCCAGGGCGGTTGAAGCTTTCTTT,CSVERPRAVEAFF
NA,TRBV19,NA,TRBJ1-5,TGTGCCAGTAGTGCTCGACAGTATAGCAATCAGCCCCAGCATTTT,CASSARQYSNQPQHF
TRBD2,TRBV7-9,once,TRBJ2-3,TGTGCCAGCAGCTCCGGACTAGCGGGGGGCACAGATACGCAGTATTTT,CASSSGLAGGTDTQYF
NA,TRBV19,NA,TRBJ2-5,TGTGCCAGTAGCCGGACAGAATGGGAGACCCAGTACTTC,CASSRTEWETQYF
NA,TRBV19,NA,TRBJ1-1,TGTGCCAGTAGTTTTTCTACGAACACTGAAGCTTTCTTT,CASSFSTNTEAFF
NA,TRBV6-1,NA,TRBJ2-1,TGTGCCAGCAGTGAGACCTTAGCGCGTGGGGAGCAGTTCTTC,CASSETLARGEQFF
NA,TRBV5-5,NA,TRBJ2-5,TGTGCCAGCAGCTGGGGGAGCCAAGAGACCCAGTACTTC,CASSWGSQETQYF
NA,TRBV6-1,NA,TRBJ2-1,TGTGCCAGCGGGTACTCCTACAATGAGCAGTTCTTC,CASGYSYNEQFF
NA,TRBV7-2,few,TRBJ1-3,TGTGCCAGCAGCTTAGCCGGGAAAAACACCATATATTTT,CASSLAGKNTIYF
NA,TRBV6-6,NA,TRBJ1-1,TGTGCCAGCAGTCGGACAGTGAACACTGAAGCTTTCTTT,CASSRTVNTEAFF
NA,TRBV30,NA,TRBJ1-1,TGTGCCTGGGGACCAACACCGAACACTGAAGCTTTCTTT,CAWGPTPNTEAFF
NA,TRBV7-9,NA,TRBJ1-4,TGTGCCAGCAGCTTAGGAACTGCCGGGCCCAGGGAAAAACTGTTTTTT,CASSLGTAGPREKLFF
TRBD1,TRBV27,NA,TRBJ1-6,TGTGCCAGCAGTTTATCCATAACAGGGGGCGATTCACCCCTCCACTTT,CASSLSITGGDSPLHF
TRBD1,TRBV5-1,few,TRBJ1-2,TGCGCCAGCAGCCTAGGACAGGGGCTAGGTGGCTACACCTTC,CASSLGQGLGGYTF
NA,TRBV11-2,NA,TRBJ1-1,TGTGCCAGCAGCTTAGCGTGGGGCCAGAAAGCTTTCTTT,CASSLAWGQKAFF
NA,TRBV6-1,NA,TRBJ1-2,TGTGCCAGCAAACTCGACACGGACTATGGCTACACCTTC,CASKLDTDYGYTF
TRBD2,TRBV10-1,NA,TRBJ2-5,TGCGCCAGCAGTGAGGGGAGCGGGAAAGAGACCCAGTACTTC,CASSEGSGKETQYF
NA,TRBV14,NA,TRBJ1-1,TGTGCCAGCAGCCGTTACATGAACACTGAAGCTTTCTTT,CASSRYMNTEAFF
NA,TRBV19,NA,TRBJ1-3,TGTGCCAGTAGGGGGTCCGGAGGGCACTCTGGAAACACCATATATTTT,CASRGSGGHSGNTIYF
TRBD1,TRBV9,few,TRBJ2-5,TGTGCCAGCAGCCCCCCGGGACAGCCCCAAGAGACCCAGTACTTC,CASSPPGQPQETQYF
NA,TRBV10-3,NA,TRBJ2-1,TGTGCCATCGGAAGGGGGTACAATGAGCAGTTCTTC,CAIGRGYNEQFF
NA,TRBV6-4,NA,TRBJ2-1,TGTGCCAGCAGTGACTGGTCCAACGAGCAGTTCTTC,CASSDWSNEQFF
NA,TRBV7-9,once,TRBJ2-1,TGTGCCAGCAGCTCCCAGGTTTCCTACAATGAGCAGTTCTTC,CASSSQVSYNEQFF
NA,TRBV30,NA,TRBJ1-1,TGTGCCTGGAGATGGGGGGGGACTGAAGCTTTCTTT,CAWRWGGTEAFF
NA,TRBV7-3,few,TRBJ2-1,TGTGCCAGCAGCTTAATCCCCCAAGGTGAGCAGTTCTTC,CASSLIPQGEQFF
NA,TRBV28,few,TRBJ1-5,TGTGCCAGCAGTTTAGAGGGGGAGGCTCAGCCCCAGCATTTT,CASSLEGEAQPQHF
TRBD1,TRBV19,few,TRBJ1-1,TGTGCCAGTACGGGACAGATGAACACTGAAGCTTTCTTT,CASTGQMNTEAFF
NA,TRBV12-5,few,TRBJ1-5,TGTGCCACCAGTGTCCAGGGGCTTCAGCCCCAGCATTTT,CATSVQGLQPQHF
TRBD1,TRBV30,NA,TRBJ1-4,TGTGCCTGGAGTAGGACAGGGCAGGAAGAAAAACTGTTTTTT,CAWSRTGQEEKLFF
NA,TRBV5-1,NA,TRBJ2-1,TGCGCCAGCAGCGTCGGGGGCATCAATGAGCAGTTCTTC,CASSVGGINEQFF
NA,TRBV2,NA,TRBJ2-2,TGTGCCAGCAGCACCTTAGCCGGGGAGCTGTTTTTT,CASSTLAGELFF
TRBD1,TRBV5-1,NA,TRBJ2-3,TGCGCCACCGCGAGGGACAGTTCTAGCACAGATACGCAGTATTTT,CATARDSSSTDTQYF
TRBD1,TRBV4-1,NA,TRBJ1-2,TGCGCCAGCAGCCATCTCGGGACAGGGACTGGCTACACCTTC,CASSHLGTGTGYTF
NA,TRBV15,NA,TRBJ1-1,TGTGCCACCAGCATAAGGAACACTGAAGCTTTCTTT,CATSIRNTEAFF
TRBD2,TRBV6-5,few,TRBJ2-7,TGTGCCAGCAGTTACCAGCGGGGGTACGAGCAGTACTTC,CASSYQRGYEQYF
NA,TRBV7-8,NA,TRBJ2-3,TGTGCCAGCAGCAATTATGTATCTAGCACAGATACGCAGTATTTT,CASSNYVSSTDTQYF
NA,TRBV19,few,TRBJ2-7,TGTGCCAGTAGTATAGCAGGGCCACGAGGCTACGAGCAGTACTTC,CASSIAGPRGYEQYF
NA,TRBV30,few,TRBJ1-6,TGTGCCTGGAGGCCGACAGTCTCTAATTCACCCCTCCACTTT,CAWRPTVSNSPLHF
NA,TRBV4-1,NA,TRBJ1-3,TGCGCCAGCAGCCAAGATCAACAAACGAGTGGAAACACCATATATTTT,CASSQDQQTSGNTIYF
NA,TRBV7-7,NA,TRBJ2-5,TGTGCCAGCAGCTTATCCCTGGCAGGGCCAATCCAAGAGACCCAGTACTTC,CASSLSLAGPIQETQYF
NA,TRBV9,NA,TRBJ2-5,TGTGCCAGCAGCCCCCAGGGGACCTACCAAGAGACCCAGTACTTC,CASSPQGTYQETQYF
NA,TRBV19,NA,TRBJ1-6,TGTGCCAGTAGCGGCAGGAGGGGATGGTCACCCCTCCACTTT,CASSGRRGWSPLHF